This T cell receptor beta chain was profiled in a study of T cells in lung cancer brain metastases. Using immunoSEQ multiplex PCR, the repertoire was profiled, and TCRdb retains in-frame clones only, with some absent. This table holds a few thousand clones, roughly 88% found once. Patients had resection for synchronous oligometastatic disease or delayed recurrence of a solitary brain metastasis. Trimming took 0 bases from V and 6 from J; bases not matched to a gene: 8. The CDR3 is made up of 16 amino acids. Per germline, CDR1 SGHNT and CDR2 YYREEE (reference sequence). The rearrangement joins TRBV5-4 to TRBJ1-2; the match to TRBD1 covers 10 bases. The sequencing sample was made of tumor tissue from the primary lung tumor. This receptor was taken from a woman aged 45-60 years with non-small cell lung cancer. Here the CDR3 DNA reads TGTGCCAGCAGCTTGGGACAGGGGGCGACATCGGATGGCTACACCTTC. It yields the protein CASSLGQGATSDGYTF.